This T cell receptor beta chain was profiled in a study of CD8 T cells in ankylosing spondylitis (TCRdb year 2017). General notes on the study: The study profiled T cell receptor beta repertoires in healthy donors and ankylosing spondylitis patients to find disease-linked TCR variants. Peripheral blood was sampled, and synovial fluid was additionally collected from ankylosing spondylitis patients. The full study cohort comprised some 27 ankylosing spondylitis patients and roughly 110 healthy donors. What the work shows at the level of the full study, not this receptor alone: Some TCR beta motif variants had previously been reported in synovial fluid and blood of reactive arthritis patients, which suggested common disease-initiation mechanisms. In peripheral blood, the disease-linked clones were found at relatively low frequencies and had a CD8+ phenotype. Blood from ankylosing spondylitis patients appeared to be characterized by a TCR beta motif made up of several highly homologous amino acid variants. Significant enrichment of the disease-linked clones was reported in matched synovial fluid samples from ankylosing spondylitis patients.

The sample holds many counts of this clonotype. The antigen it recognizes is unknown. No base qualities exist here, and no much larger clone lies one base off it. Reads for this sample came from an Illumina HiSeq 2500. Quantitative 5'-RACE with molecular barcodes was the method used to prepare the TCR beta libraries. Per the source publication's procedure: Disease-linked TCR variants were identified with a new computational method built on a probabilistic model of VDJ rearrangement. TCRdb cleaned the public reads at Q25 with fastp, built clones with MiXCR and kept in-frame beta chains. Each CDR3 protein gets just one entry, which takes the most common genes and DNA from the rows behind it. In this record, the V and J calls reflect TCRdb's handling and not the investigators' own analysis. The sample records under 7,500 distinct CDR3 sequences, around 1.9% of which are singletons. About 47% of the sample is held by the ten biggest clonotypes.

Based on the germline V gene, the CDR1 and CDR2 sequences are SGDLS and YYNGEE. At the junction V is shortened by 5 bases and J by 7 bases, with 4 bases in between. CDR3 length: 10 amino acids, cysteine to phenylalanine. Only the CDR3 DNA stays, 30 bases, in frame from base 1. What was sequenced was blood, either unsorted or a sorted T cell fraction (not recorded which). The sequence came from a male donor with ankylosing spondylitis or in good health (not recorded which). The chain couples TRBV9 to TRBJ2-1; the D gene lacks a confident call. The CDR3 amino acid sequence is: CASRENEQFF. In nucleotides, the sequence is TGTGCCAGCAGGGAGAATGAGCAGTTCTTC.